The 7 T cell receptor beta chains below were found in one sample sequenced in a study of post-analysis software for immune sequencing data. Whole-study findings and limits: Higher frequency in patients than in controls was seen for several TRBV segments, with TRBV5-6, TRBV5-1 and TRBV20-1 among them.

Their target antigens are unknown. Prepared TCR beta cDNA libraries contained unique molecular identifiers. TCRdb re-called the PCR reads through MiXCR, storing one row per CDR3 protein. The table includes about 680,000 distinct CDR3 sequences, over 45% detected once. The sample was blood. These receptors were collected from a girl aged 2-15 years with multiple sclerosis.

This rearrangement joins TRBV7-3 to TRBJ2-5, with D perhaps matching TRBD2 (6 bases). The J call may not be correct, given that the DNA end is closer to TRBJ2-7. CDR3 length: 16 residues. Germline CDR1 and CDR2: SGHTA and FQGTGA. CDR3 residues: CASSLPQAGTAHEQYF. The CDR3 bases are TGTGCCAGCAGCTTACCTCAAGCGGGCACGGCCCACGAGCAGTACTTC.

V gene TRBV29-1 combines with J gene TRBJ2-1; D possibly matches TRBD1 or TRBD2 (5 bases each). The CDR3 covers 15 residues. V lost 2 bases and J 6 bases, leaving 17 bases between the germline ends. Germline-derived CDR1 and CDR2 are SQVTM and ANQGSEA. The CDR3: CSVEFPDKGPNEQFF. Written as DNA, the CDR3 is TGCAGCGTTGAATTCCCCGACAAGGGACCCAATGAGCAGTTCTTC.

This chain connects TRBV6-2 or TRBV6-3 to TRBJ1-5; a possible D gene is TRBD1 (5 bases). V was cut by 6 bases and J by 4 bases, with 16 bases left in between. Germline V CDR1 and CDR2: MNHEY, SVGEGT. The CDR3 spans 15 residues. The CDR3 reads CASRPLGLPNQPQHF. The CDR3 DNA follows: TGTGCCAGCAGACCGCTGGGACTGCCAAATCAGCCCCAGCATTTT.

The chain combines TRBV4-2 with TRBJ2-3, with 13 positions matching TRBD2. J gave up 2 bases and V 4 bases, and 3 bases lay outside the gene matches. The germline gives CDR1 LGHNA, CDR2 YNFKEQ. This CDR3 is 16 amino acids long. The CDR3 DNA follows: TGTGCCAGCAGCCGAGGGACTAGCGGGAACACAGATACGCAGTATTTT. It is translated as CASSRGTSGNTDTQYF.

J is TRBJ2-7 and V is TRBV4-1; 9 bases align to TRBD2. There are 17 residues in the CDR3. V lost 1 base and J lost 3; bases outside the gene matches: 10. Germline CDR1 MGHRA, CDR2 YSYEKL. The CDR3 here is CASSQVWAGGSDYEQYF. The CDR3 DNA is TGCGCCAGCAGCCAAGTGTGGGCGGGAGGGTCGGACTACGAGCAGTACTTC.

In regard to this clonotype: The germline gene is not matched at one end of the junction; a read error may be the cause. The rearrangement uses TRBV5-1 and TRBJ2-1; D is possibly TRBD1 or TRBD2 (6 bases each). The length of the CDR3 is 16 residues. Germline V gene lookup returns CDR1 SGHRS and CDR2 YFSETQ. The CDR3 nucleotides read TGCGCCAGCAGCTTGGCAGGGGCGGGGTCCTCCAATGAGCAGTTCTTC. As protein: CASSLAGAGSSNEQFF.

The chain joins TRBV11-2 to TRBJ2-4, with TRBD1 matching over 8 bases. CDR3 length: 16 amino acids. Germline lookup yields CDR1 SGHAT and CDR2 FQNNGV. V lost 6 bases and J lost 4; bases outside the gene matches: 11. CDR3 bases: TGTGCCAGCAGTTTCCTTCGGGACAGGCTAAAAAACATTCAGTACTTC. Protein: CASSFLRDRLKNIQYF.